Listed below are T cell receptor beta chains from one sample, sequenced in a study of T cells in pancreatic ductal adenocarcinoma. Sequenced by immunoSEQ multiplex PCR; TCRdb stores in-frame clones only, minus some. The sample carries roughly 8,700 clones, approximately 89% recorded once. The specimen was PBMCs. The origin of the receptors is a human donor with pancreatic ductal adenocarcinoma. Each CDR3 is given with its conserved first and last residue. D genes are given only for firm matches. Rows give clone size only sometimes, using once, few, many, or a class for an expanded clone.

J gene: TRBJ2-7
V gene: TRBV29-1
D gene: TRBD1
clone size: .
CDR3 protein: CSVRDREYEQYF
CDR3 DNA: TGCAGCGTGAGGGACAGGGAGTACGAGCAGTACTTC

J gene: TRBJ2-1
V gene: TRBV5-8
D gene: .
clone size: .
CDR3 protein: CASSPSESFLGYNEQFF
CDR3 DNA: TGTGCCAGCAGCCCGAGCGAGTCTTTCCTTGGCTACAATGAGCAGTTCTTC

J gene: TRBJ1-1
V gene: TRBV5-1
D gene: TRBD1
clone size: .
CDR3 protein: CASREGAILNTEAFF
CDR3 DNA: TGCGCCAGCAGAGAGGGGGCGATCCTGAACACTGAAGCTTTCTTT

J gene: TRBJ2-7
V gene: TRBV6-1
D gene: TRBD2
clone size: few
CDR3 protein: CASRRASGGSYEQYF
CDR3 DNA: TGTGCCAGCAGGAGAGCTAGCGGGGGATCCTACGAGCAGTACTTC

J gene: TRBJ2-7
V gene: TRBV29-1
D gene: TRBD2
clone size: .
CDR3 protein: CSGLAGSYEQYF
CDR3 DNA: TGCAGCGGTTTAGCGGGTTCCTACGAGCAGTACTTC

J gene: TRBJ1-1
V gene: TRBV4-2
D gene: .
clone size: .
CDR3 protein: CASSQVSSGIVNTEAFF
CDR3 DNA: TGTGCCAGCAGCCAAGTGTCGTCAGGCATCGTAAACACTGAAGCTTTCTTT

J gene: TRBJ1-1
V gene: TRBV6-4
D gene: TRBD1
clone size: .
CDR3 protein: CASSTGASAEAFF
CDR3 DNA: TGTGCCAGCAGTACAGGGGCGTCGGCTGAAGCTTTCTTT

J gene: TRBJ2-5
V gene: TRBV6-6
D gene: TRBD2
clone size: once
CDR3 protein: CASSRTSGSTQYF
CDR3 DNA: TGTGCCAGCAGCCGTACTAGCGGGAGCACCCAGTACTTC

J gene: TRBJ2-5
V gene: TRBV11-2
D gene: TRBD2
clone size: once
CDR3 protein: CASSTDPLAEQETQYF
CDR3 DNA: TGTGCCAGCAGCACCGACCCCCTAGCGGAACAAGAGACCCAGTACTTC

J gene: TRBJ2-1
V gene: TRBV5-5
D gene: .
clone size: .
CDR3 protein: CASSFTGPYNEQFF
CDR3 DNA: TGTGCCAGCAGCTTTACAGGACCCTACAATGAGCAGTTCTTC

J gene: TRBJ1-5
V gene: TRBV6-1
D gene: TRBD1
clone size: .
CDR3 protein: CASSGQGYSNQPQHF
CDR3 DNA: TGTGCCAGCAGTGGACAGGGCTATAGCAATCAGCCCCAGCATTTT

J gene: TRBJ2-6
V gene: TRBV25-1
D gene: TRBD1
clone size: .
CDR3 protein: CASSRTGAGANVLTF
CDR3 DNA: TGTGCCAGCAGTCGAACAGGGGCTGGGGCCAACGTCCTGACTTTC

J gene: TRBJ2-2
V gene: TRBV9
D gene: TRBD2
clone size: .
CDR3 protein: CASSVVVAASGGELFF
CDR3 DNA: TGTGCCAGCAGCGTAGTGGTAGCGGCTAGCGGCGGGGAGCTGTTTTTT

J gene: TRBJ2-1
V gene: TRBV2
D gene: .
clone size: .
CDR3 protein: CASLVPSSYNEQFF
CDR3 DNA: TGTGCCAGCCTAGTCCCTTCCTCCTACAATGAGCAGTTCTTC

J gene: TRBJ1-1
V gene: TRBV6-5
D gene: .
clone size: .
CDR3 protein: CASSYRSGHTEAFF
CDR3 DNA: TGTGCCAGCAGTTACAGGTCAGGTCATACTGAAGCTTTCTTT

J gene: TRBJ1-2
V gene: TRBV5-6
D gene: .
clone size: .
CDR3 protein: CASSLVSGEGYTF
CDR3 DNA: TGTGCCAGCAGCTTGGTGTCGGGTGAAGGCTACACCTTC

J gene: TRBJ1-6
V gene: TRBV7-2
D gene: .
clone size: .
CDR3 protein: CASSFAGSRSYNSPLHF
CDR3 DNA: TGTGCCAGCAGCTTCGCCGGGTCTAGGTCCTATAATTCACCCCTCCACTTT

J gene: TRBJ2-7
V gene: TRBV19
D gene: .
clone size: few
CDR3 protein: CASSMVHSYEQYF
CDR3 DNA: TGTGCCAGTAGTATGGTTCACAGCTACGAGCAGTACTTC

J gene: TRBJ2-1
V gene: TRBV7-3
D gene: .
clone size: .
CDR3 protein: CASSFGQSSYNEQFF
CDR3 DNA: TGTGCCAGCAGCTTTGGACAGAGCTCCTACAATGAGCAGTTCTTC

J gene: TRBJ1-2
V gene: TRBV28
D gene: .
clone size: .
CDR3 protein: CASDRSLGGYTF
CDR3 DNA: TGTGCCAGTGACAGGTCCCTTGGTGGCTACACCTTC

J gene: TRBJ2-7
V gene: TRBV7-2
D gene: TRBD1
clone size: few
CDR3 protein: CASSSRDRGRGEQYF
CDR3 DNA: TGTGCCAGCAGCTCCAGGGACAGGGGGCGCGGGGAGCAGTACTTC

J gene: TRBJ1-4
V gene: TRBV6-6
D gene: TRBD1
clone size: once
CDR3 protein: CASRREGAPNEKLFF
CDR3 DNA: TGTGCCAGCAGACGGGAGGGGGCTCCCAATGAAAAACTGTTTTTT

J gene: TRBJ2-7
V gene: TRBV7-8
D gene: TRBD1
clone size: .
CDR3 protein: CASSSPGQGYEQYF
CDR3 DNA: TGTGCCAGCAGCTCCCCGGGACAGGGCTACGAGCAGTACTTC

J gene: TRBJ1-3
V gene: TRBV27
D gene: TRBD1
clone size: .
CDR3 protein: CASRGQDGNTIYF
CDR3 DNA: TGTGCCAGCAGGGGACAGGATGGAAACACCATATATTTT

J gene: TRBJ2-3
V gene: TRBV29-1
D gene: .
clone size: .
CDR3 protein: CSVRDSGGDTDTQYF
CDR3 DNA: TGCAGCGTGCGGGACTCCGGGGGAGACACAGATACGCAGTATTTT

J gene: TRBJ2-7
V gene: TRBV28
D gene: TRBD2
clone size: once
CDR3 protein: CASSSGTSVRMQYF
CDR3 DNA: TGTGCCAGCAGTTCTGGGACTAGCGTGAGAATGCAGTACTTC

J gene: TRBJ2-1
V gene: TRBV7-3
D gene: .
clone size: .
CDR3 protein: CASSPLGSYNEQFF
CDR3 DNA: TGTGCCAGCAGCCCCCTCGGCTCCTACAATGAGCAGTTCTTC

J gene: TRBJ2-6
V gene: TRBV28
D gene: TRBD2
clone size: .
CDR3 protein: CASGYSGRGAGANVLTF
CDR3 DNA: TGTGCCAGCGGATATAGCGGGAGGGGGGCTGGGGCCAACGTCCTGACTTTC

J gene: TRBJ2-1
V gene: TRBV2
D gene: TRBD2
clone size: .
CDR3 protein: CASKNRGTSNEQFF
CDR3 DNA: TGTGCCAGCAAAAATAGAGGGACTAGCAATGAGCAGTTCTTC

J gene: TRBJ1-2
V gene: TRBV14
D gene: TRBD1
clone size: .
CDR3 protein: CASSPGQGAFYGYTF
CDR3 DNA: TGTGCCAGCAGCCCCGGACAGGGGGCATTCTATGGCTACACCTTC

J gene: TRBJ2-7
V gene: TRBV10-3
D gene: .
clone size: few
CDR3 protein: CAISDFDTSYEQYF
CDR3 DNA: TGTGCCATCAGTGATTTCGACACTTCCTACGAGCAGTACTTC

J gene: TRBJ1-2
V gene: TRBV7-2
D gene: TRBD1
clone size: .
CDR3 protein: CASSLALGQARSYGYTF
CDR3 DNA: TGTGCCAGCAGCTTAGCCCTAGGACAGGCGAGAAGCTATGGCTACACCTTC

J gene: TRBJ1-1
V gene: TRBV29-1
D gene: .
clone size: .
CDR3 protein: CSVAGGGYTEAFF
CDR3 DNA: TGCAGCGTTGCGGGGGGCGGGTACACTGAAGCTTTCTTT

J gene: TRBJ1-5
V gene: TRBV7-2
D gene: TRBD1
clone size: .
CDR3 protein: CASSLSGGLYGNQPQHF
CDR3 DNA: TGTGCCAGCAGCTTATCAGGGGGCCTCTATGGCAATCAGCCCCAGCATTTT

J gene: TRBJ2-1
V gene: TRBV5-4
D gene: TRBD2
clone size: .
CDR3 protein: CASSFGGGAYNEQFF
CDR3 DNA: TGTGCCAGCAGCTTCGGGGGGGGAGCCTACAATGAGCAGTTCTTC

J gene: TRBJ1-5
V gene: TRBV7-2
D gene: .
clone size: .
CDR3 protein: CASTPSPRDHNQPQHF
CDR3 DNA: TGTGCCAGCACCCCGTCTCCCCGGGATCACAATCAGCCCCAGCATTTT

J gene: TRBJ2-2
V gene: TRBV4-1
D gene: .
clone size: .
CDR3 protein: CASSQVRGRWRTGELFF
CDR3 DNA: TGCGCCAGCAGCCAAGTCAGGGGCAGGTGGAGGACCGGGGAGCTGTTTTTT

J gene: TRBJ1-5
V gene: TRBV19
D gene: TRBD1
clone size: .
CDR3 protein: CASSMGTGHQPQHF
CDR3 DNA: TGTGCCAGTAGTATGGGGACAGGGCATCAGCCCCAGCATTTT

J gene: TRBJ2-1
V gene: TRBV5-1
D gene: .
clone size: .
CDR3 protein: CASSLMTEREQFF
CDR3 DNA: TGCGCCAGCAGCTTGATGACGGAGCGAGAGCAGTTCTTC

J gene: TRBJ2-1
V gene: TRBV27
D gene: .
clone size: once
CDR3 protein: CASSSGIHNEQLF
CDR3 DNA: TGTGCCAGCAGTTCGGGAATCCACAATGAGCAGCTCTTC

J gene: TRBJ2-2
V gene: TRBV27
D gene: TRBD2
clone size: few
CDR3 protein: CASSRGTRNTGELFF
CDR3 DNA: TGTGCCAGCAGTCGAGGGACTAGGAACACCGGGGAGCTGTTTTTT

J gene: TRBJ1-5
V gene: TRBV5-1
D gene: TRBD1
clone size: few
CDR3 protein: CASSLGDRSNQPQHF
CDR3 DNA: TGCGCCAGCAGCTTGGGGGACAGGTCCAATCAGCCCCAGCATTTT

J gene: TRBJ1-1
V gene: TRBV10-3
D gene: .
clone size: .
CDR3 protein: CAISESSGEAFF
CDR3 DNA: TGTGCCATCAGTGAGTCTTCGGGTGAAGCTTTCTTT

J gene: TRBJ1-2
V gene: TRBV5-4
D gene: .
clone size: .
CDR3 protein: CASSLAVTGYPYTF
CDR3 DNA: TGTGCCAGCAGCTTGGCGGTTACGGGGTACCCCTACACCTTC

J gene: TRBJ1-5
V gene: TRBV9
D gene: .
clone size: once
CDR3 protein: CASSVAPQGNQPQHF
CDR3 DNA: TGTGCCAGCAGCGTAGCACCACAGGGAAATCAGCCCCAGCATTTT

J gene: TRBJ2-5
V gene: TRBV18
D gene: .
clone size: once
CDR3 protein: CASSSLQGTQETQYF
CDR3 DNA: TGTGCCAGCTCATCCTTACAAGGGACACAAGAGACCCAGTACTTC

J gene: TRBJ2-7
V gene: TRBV5-5
D gene: TRBD2
clone size: .
CDR3 protein: CASSLAGGRNEQYF
CDR3 DNA: TGTGCCAGCAGCTTAGCGGGGGGGCGAAACGAGCAGTACTTC

J gene: TRBJ2-7
V gene: TRBV5-4
D gene: .
clone size: .
CDR3 protein: CASSPGGRVGEQYF
CDR3 DNA: TGTGCCAGCAGCCCGGGTGGCAGGGTGGGGGAGCAGTACTTC

J gene: TRBJ2-5
V gene: TRBV6-1
D gene: TRBD1
clone size: .
CDR3 protein: CASSEQQGAGETQYF
CDR3 DNA: TGTGCCAGCAGTGAACAACAGGGGGCTGGAGAGACCCAGTACTTC

J gene: TRBJ2-3
V gene: TRBV27
D gene: TRBD1
clone size: .
CDR3 protein: CASSVDRLNTQYF
CDR3 DNA: TGTGCCAGCAGTGTGGACAGGCTTAATACGCAGTATTTT

J gene: TRBJ1-4
V gene: TRBV4-1
D gene: .
clone size: .
CDR3 protein: CASSPKGVAEKLFF
CDR3 DNA: TGCGCCAGCAGCCCTAAGGGGGTGGCGGAAAAACTGTTTTTT

J gene: TRBJ2-7
V gene: TRBV5-4
D gene: TRBD1
clone size: once
CDR3 protein: CASSDPGQGYHEQYF
CDR3 DNA: TGTGCCAGCAGCGACCCGGGACAGGGGTACCACGAGCAGTACTTC

J gene: TRBJ1-1
V gene: TRBV9
D gene: .
clone size: .
CDR3 protein: CASSVQRGGQAFF
CDR3 DNA: TGTGCCAGCAGCGTTCAAAGGGGGGGGCAAGCTTTCTTT

J gene: TRBJ2-7
V gene: TRBV19
D gene: TRBD2
clone size: .
CDR3 protein: CASSKGRGSYEQYF
CDR3 DNA: TGTGCCAGTAGTAAGGGGAGGGGAAGCTACGAGCAGTACTTC

J gene: TRBJ2-2
V gene: TRBV4-2
D gene: .
clone size: once
CDR3 protein: CASSLLKSGTGELFF
CDR3 DNA: TGTGCCAGCAGCCTTCTAAAATCGGGGACCGGGGAGCTGTTTTTT